This T cell receptor (beta chain) was recovered during a study of cytotoxic CD8 clonotypes in ibrutinib-treated CLL. The wider study: Mean values per sample were a few hundred thousand productive templates and 98,000 or so productive rearrangements. Findings of the study overall: Patients showed higher baseline clonality than age-matched healthy donors, and it tracked circulating CD8+ T-cell counts. At ibrutinib response, clonality increased, and at progression it declined back toward baseline.

Concerning this clone: Its antigen is unidentified.

CDR1 is ENHRY, CDR2 SYGVKD, per germline. V was pared by 10 bases and J by 0 bases, with 15 bases between. The CDR3 sequence is 14 residues long. Target depth was 1 in 200,000 to 1 in 1 million T cells, about 10x per clonotype. Sequenced by immunoSEQ multiplex PCR; TCRdb stores in-frame clones only, minus some. The table lists approximately 130,000 clones, less than 90% of them singletons. This material consisted of PBMCs, taken after 24 months of ibrutinib treatment. This clonotype was obtained from a human donor with chronic lymphocytic leukemia. J is TRBJ1-1 and V is TRBV10-3; TRBD1 is a possible D gene (5 bases). The chain's CDR3 is CATKTGRVNTEAFF. The CDR3, as DNA: TGTGCCACAAAAACGGGACGGGTGAACACTGAAGCTTTCTTT.